These 29 T cell receptor beta chains originate from one sample sequenced in a study of shared clonotypes between healthy human individuals. TCRdb's copy holds only in-frame clones and misses some; the assay was immunoSEQ multiplex PCR. In the table there are roughly 890,000 clones, nearly 95% of which are singletons. Naive CD8 populations comprised CD45RO-negative cells positively selected for CCR7, excluding terminally differentiated effector memory CD45RA+ cells. Sequencing was carried out using naive CD8+ T cells sorted from blood. These receptors came from a man between 25 and 39 years old in good health.

The chain joins TRBV7-2 to TRBJ2-7; D not certain. This CDR3 region has 14 residues. Trimming left V 5 bases short and J 5 bases short, with 16 bases between. The V gene's germline CDR1 is SGHTA and CDR2 FQGNSA. The CDR3, as DNA: TGTGCCAGCAGCCCATCGGCCCAGTCGCACGAGCAGTACTTC. Residues: CASSPSAQSHEQYF. Full variable domain (remainder filled in from reference TRBV7-2 and TRBJ2-7): GAGVSQSPSNKVTEKGKDVELRCDPISGHTALYWYRQSLGQGLEFLIYFQGNSAPDKSGLPSDRFSAERTGGSVSTLTIQRTQQEDSAVYLCASSPSAQSHEQYFGPGTRLTVT.

The rearrangement links TRBV7-2 to TRBJ2-5, with D perhaps matching TRBD2 (6 bases). Germline CDR1 SGHTA, CDR2 FQGNSA. The CDR3 runs to 13 residues. V lost 8 bases and J 4 bases, leaving 14 bases between the germline ends. CDR3 coding DNA: TGTGCCAGCGGCGGGATCCCCTCAGAGACCCAGTACTTC. It encodes CASGGIPSETQYF.

The chain couples TRBV5-4 to TRBJ2-7; TRBD1 or TRBD2 may be the D gene (5 bases each). This CDR3 comprises 13 residues. Germline CDR1 SGHNT, CDR2 YYREEE (reference sequence). Trimming shortened V by 3 bases and J by 5 bases, and 12 bases separated the two germline ends. The CDR3 bases are TGTGCCAGCAGCTATGGGGGAGCGGACGAGCAGTACTTC. Its translation: CASSYGGADEQYF.

The chain links TRBV5-1 to TRBJ2-1; 12 bases match TRBD1. V was clipped by 4 bases and J by 8 bases; unmatched bases: 7. This CDR3 is built from 15 residues. Germline CDR1 SGHRS, CDR2 YFSETQ. The CDR3 DNA is TGCGCCAGCAGCCCCGGGGACAGGGGGCAGCATGAGCAGTTCTTC. Residues: CASSPGDRGQHEQFF.

The V call is TRBV28, the J call TRBJ2-5; D possibly matches TRBD1 or TRBD2 (6 bases each). The CDR3 covers 16 residues. The ends were cut back, 1 base at V and 5 bases at J, with 17 bases in the middle. The germline V gene has CDR1 MDHEN and CDR2 SYDVKM. CDR3 bases: TGTGCCAGCAGTTTATATGTGGACAGTCGGGGGGAGACCCAGTACTTC. This gives the protein CASSLYVDSRGETQYF.

The rearrangement joins TRBV7-6 to TRBJ2-1, with 11 positions matching TRBD2. Germline V gene data show CDR1 as SGHVS and CDR2 as FNYEAQ. This CDR3 region has 18 residues. With V trimmed by 3 bases and J by 5 bases, 12 bases remained unmatched. CDR3 in DNA: TGTGCCAGCAGCTTCCGGTCGCAACTAGCGGGAGCTCACAATGAGCAGTTCTTC. This codes for CASSFRSQLAGAHNEQFF.

Only a few counts were recorded for this clone. The rearrangement links TRBV7-9 to TRBJ1-2; D is ambiguous. Trimming removed 1 base from V and 6 bases from J, with 12 bases in between. Germline V gene sequence: CDR1 SEHNR, CDR2 FQNEAQ (reference sequence). The CDR3 has 14 amino acids. The CDR3 coding sequence is TGTGCCAGCAGCTTAGAGTTGTCCTCCGATGGCTACACCTTC. Amino acid sequence: CASSLELSSDGYTF.

The rearrangement uses TRBV5-6 and TRBJ2-3; the match to TRBD2 covers 10 bases. There are 17 residues in the CDR3. CDR1 SGHDT and CDR2 YYEEEE come from the germline V gene. Unmatched junction bases numbered 12, after V lost 2 bases and J lost 6 bases. The CDR3 loop reads CASSFIGGASGSDTQYF. CDR3 coding DNA: TGTGCCAGCAGCTTTATTGGTGGGGCTAGCGGGAGCGATACGCAGTATTTT.

The chain has TRBV6-5 and TRBJ2-1; D may be TRBD2 (5 bases). V was clipped by 2 bases and J by 4 bases, with 12 bases between them. This CDR3 region has 15 residues. Germline CDR1 is MNHEY and CDR2 is SVGAGI. In DNA form, the CDR3 reads TGTGCCAGCAGTTACGGCGGGTCGGGATACAATGAGCAGTTCTTC. Its translation: CASSYGGSGYNEQFF.

The chain carries TRBV11-2 and TRBJ2-7, with no clear D. The CDR3 spans 14 residues. Germline V gives CDR1 SGHAT, CDR2 FQNNGV. The V gene lost 2 bases and the J gene lost 4 bases, with 12 bases spanning the gap. The CDR3: CASSLFPDGYEQYF. The CDR3, as DNA: TGTGCCAGCAGCTTATTTCCCGACGGATACGAGCAGTACTTC. Full variable domain (remainder filled in from reference TRBV11-2 and TRBJ2-7): EAGVAQSPRYKIIEKRQSVAFWCNPISGHATLYWYQQILGQGPKLLIQFQNNGVVDDSQLPKDRFSAERLKGVDSTLKIQPAKLEDSAVYLCASSLFPDGYEQYFGPGTRLTVT.

The chain recombines TRBV4-3 with TRBJ2-7; no definite D call. Trimming took off 0 bases at V and 2 bases at J, with 11 bases between the two ends. Germline V CDR1 and CDR2: LGHNA, YSLEER. The CDR3 runs to 15 residues. This chain's CDR3 is CASSQEASATYEQYF. Here the CDR3 DNA reads TGCGCCAGCAGCCAAGAGGCTTCAGCCACCTACGAGCAGTACTTC.

CDR3 sequence: CASSQDALAADSYNEQFF. The CDR3 region has the DNA TGTGCCAGCAGCCAAGATGCCCTAGCGGCCGACTCCTACAATGAGCAGTTCTTC. The chain couples TRBV4-2 to TRBJ2-1; 7 nucleotides align to TRBD2. The CDR3 totals 18 residues. The ends lost 0 bases at V and 0 bases at J; junction bases unmatched: 8. The germline gives CDR1 LGHNA, CDR2 YNFKEQ.

This chain connects TRBV7-9 to TRBJ2-4; TRBD1 matches 8 bases. V dropped 6 bases and J dropped 6; count of bases not matched to a gene: 13. CDR1 and CDR2 from the germline V gene are SEHNR and FQNEAQ (reference sequence). The CDR3 sequence is 16 residues long. This CDR3 is CASRYLQGAGGNIQYF. Written as DNA, the CDR3 is TGTGCCAGCAGGTATCTCCAGGGGGCCGGGGGAAACATTCAGTACTTC.

The chain couples TRBV5-1 to TRBJ2-7, with 9 nucleotides matching TRBD1. CDR3 length equals 14 residues. V gave up 0 bases and J gave up 6 bases; unmatched junction bases: 4. Germline CDR1 is SGHRS and CDR2 is YFSETQ. The CDR3 is CASSLAGTGREQYF. The CDR3 coding sequence is TGCGCCAGCAGCTTGGCCGGGACAGGGCGCGAGCAGTACTTC. Full variable domain (outside the CDR3, taken from reference TRBV5-1 and TRBJ2-7): KAGVTQTPRYLIKTRGQQVTLSCSPISGHRSVSWYQQTPGQGLQFLFEYFSETQRNKGNFPGRFSGRQFSNSRSEMNVSTLELGDSALYLCASSLAGTGREQYFGPGTRLTVT.

CDR3 coding DNA: TGCGCCAGCAGCTTGTTTGGCCTTTCTTCTTTGAACACTGAAGCTTTCTTT. Protein product: CASSLFGLSSLNTEAFF. The rearrangement uses TRBV5-1 and TRBJ1-1; D gene unclear. CDR1 is SGHRS, CDR2 YFSETQ, per germline. Trimming removed 1 base at V and 0 bases at J, with 16 bases between. CDR3 length equals 17 residues. The full variable domain, rest sourced from reference TRBV5-1 and TRBJ1-1, is KAGVTQTPRYLIKTRGQQVTLSCSPISGHRSVSWYQQTPGQGLQFLFEYFSETQRNKGNFPGRFSGRQFSNSRSEMNVSTLELGDSALYLCASSLFGLSSLNTEAFFGQGTRLTVV.

The chain couples TRBV27 to TRBJ2-7; TRBD1 might be the D (6 bases). CDR1 MNHEY and CDR2 SMNVEV come from the germline V gene (reference sequence). CDR3 size: 13 residues. V was trimmed by 6 bases and J by 3 bases, leaving 12 bases between them. The CDR3 DNA is TGTGCCAGCAGCATGGACAGATACTACGAGCAGTACTTC. It yields the protein CASSMDRYYEQYF.

The J gene is TRBJ2-1, the V gene TRBV7-3; D tentatively reads TRBD1 or TRBD2 (5 bases each). The CDR3 totals 16 residues. Germline CDR1 is SGHTA and CDR2 is FQGTGA. The ends were cut back, 8 bases at V and 8 bases at J, with 25 bases in the middle. The CDR3 DNA sequence: TGTGCCAGCTCTGACCCCTCGGGACCAGCAGGCTATGAGCAGTTCTTC. Protein: CASSDPSGPAGYEQFF.

The V gene is TRBV27, the J gene TRBJ2-1; D tentatively fits TRBD1 or TRBD2 (5 bases each). The V end was cut by 5 bases, the J end by 10 bases, with 15 bases between. CDR3 length: 13 amino acids. Germline CDR1 reads MNHEY; CDR2 reads SMNVEV (reference sequence). The CDR3 loop reads CASSQPGRTEQFF. The CDR3 DNA is TGTGCCAGCAGTCAACCGGGACGCACAGAGCAGTTCTTC.

The chain has TRBV7-2 and TRBJ2-1, with TRBD2 matching 7 bases. Per the germline V gene, CDR1 is SGHTA and CDR2 is FQGNSA. V was clipped by 5 bases and J by 4 bases; unmatched bases: 11. The CDR3 has 16 residues. CDR3 residues: CASSPLRSGIYNEQFF. The CDR3 DNA reads as TGTGCCAGCAGCCCCTTGCGGAGCGGGATATACAATGAGCAGTTCTTC. The entire variable domain, with the rest obtained from reference TRBV7-2 and TRBJ2-1, is as follows: GAGVSQSPSNKVTEKGKDVELRCDPISGHTALYWYRQSLGQGLEFLIYFQGNSAPDKSGLPSDRFSAERTGGSVSTLTIQRTQQEDSAVYLCASSPLRSGIYNEQFFGPGTRLTVL.

This clone appeared once. V gene TRBV4-1 combines with J gene TRBJ1-1; no reliable D call. The CDR3 loop spans 13 amino acids. Germline lookup yields CDR1 MGHRA and CDR2 YSYEKL. Trimming took off 1 base at V and 1 base at J, with 4 bases between the two ends. CDR3 sequence reads: CASSQGENTEAFF. The CDR3 bases are TGCGCCAGCAGCCAAGGCGAGAACACTGAAGCTTTCTTT.

This clone showed up just once. This chain uses TRBV9 with TRBJ2-3; TRBD1 matches at 8 bases. The ends lost 4 bases at V and 4 bases at J; junction bases unmatched: 5. CDR1 is SGDLS, CDR2 YYNGEE, per germline. The CDR3 runs to 14 residues. The CDR3 bases are TGTGCCAGCAGCTTGGCGACAGGGGCAGATACGCAGTATTTT. Translation: CASSLATGADTQYF.

This chain joins TRBV9 and TRBJ1-5, with TRBD1 as a possible D gene (5 bases). Germline CDR1 reads SGDLS; CDR2 reads YYNGEE. The CDR3 totals 14 residues. Trimming shortened V by 4 bases and J by 5 bases, and 13 bases separated the two germline ends. The CDR3 region has the DNA TGTGCCAGCAGCCCAGACAGCATCGATCAGCCCCAGCATTTT. As protein: CASSPDSIDQPQHF.

This rearrangement joins TRBV5-6 to TRBJ1-2; 9 nucleotides align to TRBD1. V gave up 2 bases and J gave up 1 base; unmatched junction bases: 12. Germline lookup yields CDR1 SGHDT and CDR2 YYEEEE. This CDR3 has 18 residues. Written as DNA, the CDR3 is TGTGCCAGCAGCTTTAATAGACAGGGGGAGAAAGGTAACTATGGCTACACCTTC. Its protein is CASSFNRQGEKGNYGYTF. Combining the CDR3 with reference TRBV5-6 and TRBJ1-2 gives the whole variable domain DAGVTQSPTHLIKTRGQQVTLRCSPKSGHDTVSWYQQALGQGPQFIFQYYEEEERQRGNFPDRFSGHQFPNYSSELNVNALLLGDSALYLCASSFNRQGEKGNYGYTFGSGTRLTVV.

This chain uses TRBV4-3 with TRBJ2-1; D is possibly TRBD2 (6 bases). CDR1 is LGHNA and CDR2 is YSLEER in the germline V gene. Between the trimmed V and J ends, which lost 1 base and 6 bases, there was a span of 10 bases. The CDR3 runs 14 residues. For the CDR3, the DNA is TGCGCCAGCAGCCAAGCGGGAGCTAGCAATGAGCAGTTCTTC. Protein sequence: CASSQAGASNEQFF.

The V gene is TRBV14, the J gene TRBJ2-7, with TRBD1 identical over 10 bases. There are 14 residues in the CDR3. Germline lookup yields CDR1 SGHDN and CDR2 FVKESK. V shed 4 bases, J shed 3 bases, and the junction held 3 bases outside the gene matches. The CDR3 loop is CASSPRTGGYEQYF. In DNA form, the CDR3 reads TGTGCCAGCAGCCCACGGACAGGGGGCTACGAGCAGTACTTC. Complete variable domain (other parts from reference TRBV14 and TRBJ2-7): EAGVTQFPSHSVIEKGQTVTLRCDPISGHDNLYWYRRVMGKEIKFLLHFVKESKQDESGMPNNRFLAERTGGTYSTLKVQPAELEDSGVYFCASSPRTGGYEQYFGPGTRLTVT.

The V call is TRBV29-1, the J call TRBJ1-1; tentatively, D is TRBD1 (6 bases). This CDR3 is 14 amino acids long. Between the trimmed V and J ends, which lost 1 base and 4 bases, there was a span of 13 bases. From germline, CDR1 is SQVTM and CDR2 ANQGSEA. The chain's CDR3 is CSVEGAQGGTEAFF. The CDR3 nucleotides are TGCAGCGTTGAAGGGGCACAGGGAGGCACTGAAGCTTTCTTT. Full variable domain (remainder filled in from reference TRBV29-1 and TRBJ1-1): SAVISQKPSRDICQRGTSLTIQCQVDSQVTMMFWYRQQPGQSLTLIATANQGSEATYESGFVIDKFPISRPNLTFSTLTVSNMSPEDSSIYLCSVEGAQGGTEAFFGQGTRLTVV.

The rearrangement joins TRBV13 to TRBJ2-7; 11 bases are shared with TRBD2. This CDR3 is 19 amino acids long. Per the germline V gene, CDR1 is PRHDT and CDR2 is FYEKMQ (reference sequence). Losses at the gene ends were 3 bases for V and 4 bases for J; bases not matched to a gene: 17. For the CDR3, the DNA is TGTGCCAGCAGCTTTGGGACTAGCGGAATGCCGATGAATACTTACGAGCAGTACTTC. This sequence encodes CASSFGTSGMPMNTYEQYF.

V and J are TRBV7-3 and TRBJ2-3, with D unresolved. CDR1 is SGHTA, CDR2 FQGTGA, per germline. V shed 6 bases and J shed 2 bases, with 18 bases lying between them. The CDR3 sequence is 16 residues long. CDR3 bases: TGTGCCAGCAGTCCCGGTGTGGCACTTCTCACAGATACGCAGTATTTT. It translates to CASSPGVALLTDTQYF.

The chain links TRBV2 to TRBJ1-2; D uncertain. This CDR3 comprises 16 residues. The V gene's germline CDR1 is SNHLY and CDR2 FYNNEI. The V gene lost 4 bases and the J gene lost 4 bases, with 19 bases spanning the gap. The CDR3 is CASSANAGHSIYGYTF. As DNA, the CDR3 is TGTGCCAGCAGTGCAAATGCAGGCCACTCTATCTATGGCTACACCTTC. The entire variable domain, with the rest obtained from reference TRBV2 and TRBJ1-2, is as follows: EPEVTQTPSHQVTQMGQEVILRCVPISNHLYFYWYRQILGQKVEFLVSFYNNEISEKSEIFDDQFSVERPDGSNFTLKIRSTKLEDSAMYFCASSANAGHSIYGYTFGSGTRLTVV.